The next 26 T cell receptor beta chains were all read from a single sample in a study of cytomegalovirus exposure and HLA in healthy donors. The assay was immunoSEQ multiplex PCR, and TCRdb's table has in-frame clones only and misses some. There are 150,000 to 180,000 clones in the sample; around 84% occur only once, and around 2.1% lies in the top ten. Specimen: PBMCs. Every receptor here comes from a human donor in good health.

The rearrangement joins TRBV19 to TRBJ2-7; the match to TRBD1 covers 9 bases. V lost 4 bases, J lost 2 bases, and 6 bases stayed unmatched. The CDR3 runs 15 residues. The germline CDR1 and CDR2 sequences are LNHDA and SQIVND (reference sequence). The CDR3 region is CASSSRQGGPYEQYF. The CDR3 DNA is TGTGCCAGTAGTAGTAGACAGGGGGGACCCTACGAGCAGTACTTC.

The chain joins TRBV19 to TRBJ2-1; TRBD1 agrees at 8 bases. This CDR3 spans 17 amino acids. Germline V gene lookup returns CDR1 LNHDA and CDR2 SQIVND (reference sequence). The J segment lost 3 bases and the V segment lost 4 bases, leaving 11 bases of the junction unmatched. The CDR3 nucleotides read TGTGCCAGTAGTAAGGGGCTCGGACAGGGTAGCTACAATGAGCAGTTCTTC. It is translated as CASSKGLGQGSYNEQFF.

This sequence joins TRBV19 and TRBJ2-2; D is perhaps TRBD2 (6 bases). Germline loops: CDR1 LNHDA, CDR2 SQIVND (reference sequence). This CDR3 region has 13 residues. The ends were cut back, 7 bases at V and 4 bases at J, with 10 bases in the middle. CDR3 nucleotides: TGTGCCAGTAATACGGGGGTCACCGGGGAGCTGTTTTTT. Protein product: CASNTGVTGELFF.

The chain recombines TRBV30 with TRBJ1-2; the match to TRBD1 covers 10 bases. After removal of 4 bases from V and 6 bases from J, the junction contained 14 bases not matched to a gene. Germline V lookup: CDR1 GTSNPN, CDR2 SVGIG (reference sequence). CDR3 size: 16 residues. CDR3 protein: CAWIIRPGQGTDGYTF. DNA for the CDR3: TGTGCCTGGATTATACGACCGGGACAGGGGACGGATGGCTACACCTTC.

The chain combines TRBV12-5 with TRBJ2-5; maybe TRBD2 (5 bases). The CDR3 has 16 amino acids. In germline, CDR1 is LGHNT, CDR2 FRNRAP. The ends were cut back, 0 bases at V and 5 bases at J, with 16 bases in the middle. Here the CDR3 DNA reads TGTGCTAGTGGTTTGGTACTATGGGGAGAGGAGGAGACCCAGTACTTC. Translating gives CASGLVLWGEEETQYF.

This sequence joins TRBV2 and TRBJ2-3; possibly TRBD1 for D (5 bases). Germline lookup yields CDR1 SNHLY and CDR2 FYNNEI. Trimming left V 5 bases short and J 4 bases short, with 10 bases between. The CDR3 covers 13 residues. CDR3: CASSPQGPDTQYF. The CDR3 bases are TGTGCCAGCAGTCCGCAGGGCCCAGATACGCAGTATTTT.

The chain joins TRBV4-1 to TRBJ2-7; D gene ambiguous. The germline gives CDR1 MGHRA, CDR2 YSYEKL. Trimming left V 0 bases short and J 5 bases short, with 8 bases between. This CDR3 region has 13 residues. CDR3 protein: CASSQDARDEQYF. Here the CDR3 DNA reads TGCGCCAGCAGCCAAGATGCCCGGGACGAGCAGTACTTC.

The chain is built from TRBV28 and TRBJ1-1, with 7 bases that match TRBD1. This CDR3 comprises 14 residues. Germline loops: CDR1 MDHEN, CDR2 SYDVKM. V shed 5 bases and J 2 bases; nucleotides not matched to a gene: 5. The CDR3 sequence: CASSPGQLNTEAFF. The CDR3 DNA sequence: TGTGCCAGCAGTCCGGGACAGCTAAACACTGAAGCTTTCTTT.

The chain joins TRBV21-1 to TRBJ2-7; the table calls TRBD1, which could not be checked here. TRBV21-1 is flagged as a pseudogene. The CDR3 is made up of 14 amino acids. The CDR3 region has the DNA TGTGCCAGCAGCGAAACAGATCGTGCCTACGAGCAGTACTTC. It translates to CASSETDRAYEQYF.

J is TRBJ2-1 and V is TRBV6-1; 12 nucleotides match TRBD2. In germline, CDR1 is MNHNS, CDR2 SASEGT. The CDR3 extends over 15 amino acids. The junction had 8 bases not matched to a gene; V was cut back by 7 bases and J by 7 bases. In DNA form, the CDR3 reads TGTGCCAGCATTTTGACTAGCGGGAGTAGTAATGAGCAGTTCTTC. Translating it yields CASILTSGSSNEQFF.

In this sample, this clone turned up a few times. The gene calls are TRBV27 and TRBJ2-7; 14 bases match TRBD2. This CDR3 is 19 amino acids long. Losses at the gene ends were 5 bases for V and 6 bases for J; bases not matched to a gene: 18. The germline gives CDR1 MNHEY, CDR2 SMNVEV (reference sequence). As DNA, the CDR3 is TGTGCCAGCAGTGCACCGCCGGGACTAGCGGGGGAGATCCACCCCGAGCAGTACTTC. Its translation is CASSAPPGLAGEIHPEQYF.

The chain recombines TRBV9 with TRBJ2-6; 10 bases fit TRBD1. The CDR3 is 17 residues long. CDR1 and CDR2 (germline): SGDLS, YYNGEE. With V trimmed by 0 bases and J by 4 bases, 4 bases remained unmatched. This CDR3 is CASSVGTGGFGANVLTF. DNA for the CDR3: TGTGCCAGCAGCGTAGGGACAGGGGGTTTCGGGGCCAACGTCCTGACTTTC.

V and J are TRBV10-3 and TRBJ1-5; no definite D call. V was clipped by 7 bases and J by 6 bases, with 13 bases between them. From germline, CDR1 is ENHRY and CDR2 SYGVKD. The CDR3 loop spans 13 amino acids. CDR3 in amino acids: CAINTQIGQPQHF. The CDR3 DNA reads TGTGCCATCAATACACAAATTGGTCAGCCCCAGCATTTT.

This clone was detected only once. This rearrangement joins TRBV7-9 to TRBJ1-5; D gene ambiguous. Germline V gene data show CDR1 as SEHNR and CDR2 as FQNEAQ (reference sequence). The V end was cut by 3 bases, the J end by 0 bases, with 9 bases between. The CDR3 sequence is 15 residues long. The CDR3 DNA follows: TGTGCCAGCAGCTTCACAGCAGATAGCAATCAGCCCCAGCATTTT. Protein sequence: CASSFTADSNQPQHF.

The CDR3, as DNA: TGCGCCAGCAGCTTATACAGGAGGGACTATGGCTACACCTTC. Translation: CASSLYRRDYGYTF. The V call is TRBV5-1, the J call TRBJ1-2; D might be TRBD1 (5 bases). V was trimmed by 2 bases and J by 3 bases, leaving 11 bases between them. The germline CDR1 and CDR2 sequences are SGHRS and YFSETQ. The CDR3 runs to 14 residues.

This clone has only one observation. This rearrangement joins TRBV29-1 to TRBJ2-5; 7 nucleotides align to TRBD1. The germline gives CDR1 SQVTM, CDR2 ANQGSEA. V trimming: 2 bases; J trimming: 5 bases; junction bases outside the gene matches: 2. CDR3 size: 12 residues. Here the CDR3 reads CSVERGPETQYF. In DNA form, the CDR3 reads TGCAGCGTTGAAAGGGGGCCGGAGACCCAGTACTTC.

CDR3 in amino acids: CASSLTRTGDNYGYTF. The CDR3 DNA sequence: TGTGCCAGTAGTCTTACACGGACAGGGGATAACTATGGCTACACCTTC. The chain is built from TRBV19 and TRBJ1-2, with 9 positions matching TRBD1. Germline CDR1 LNHDA, CDR2 SQIVND (reference sequence). Trimming took 5 bases from V and 1 from J; bases not matched to a gene: 8. CDR3 length: 16 residues.

To note about this clone: A much larger clone lies one base from this, so it may be a read error. This chain connects TRBV9 to TRBJ1-1; 7 bases are shared with TRBD1. This CDR3 has 13 amino acids. Germline CDR1 SGDLS, CDR2 YYNGEE. V was pared by 4 bases and J by 3 bases, with 3 bases of the junction left unmatched. The CDR3 region is CASSRDSHTEAFF. The CDR3 DNA reads as TGTGCCAGCAGCCGGGACAGCCACACTGAAGCTTTCTTT.

This chain joins TRBV7-9 and TRBJ2-7, with 9 bases fitting TRBD2. The CDR3 is made up of 16 amino acids. With 10 bases clipped from V and 5 bases from J, the junction kept 18 bases outside the gene matches. Germline V gives CDR1 SEHNR, CDR2 FQNEAQ (reference sequence). The CDR3 region is CAISRIALAGRHEQYF. For the CDR3, the DNA is TGTGCCATCTCACGAATAGCCCTAGCGGGAAGGCACGAGCAGTACTTC.

The genes are TRBV20-1 and TRBJ2-1; D remains ambiguous. The CDR3 covers 11 residues. From germline, CDR1 is DFQATT and CDR2 SNEGSKA (reference sequence). V lost 3 bases to trimming and J lost 6 bases, with 6 bases between them. The CDR3 loop reads CSASESNEQFF. In DNA, the CDR3 is TGCAGTGCTAGTGAGAGCAATGAGCAGTTCTTC.

V usage is TRBV7-3 and J usage is TRBJ2-7, with D perhaps TRBD1 (6 bases). Trimming stripped 5 bases from V and 7 bases from J, with 21 bases between. CDR3 length: 15 amino acids. Germline V gene data show CDR1 as SGHTA and CDR2 as FQGTGA. The CDR3 spells CASSPKAGAGGEQYF. The CDR3 DNA is TGTGCCAGCAGCCCGAAGGCAGGGGCAGGTGGGGAGCAGTACTTC.

The chain carries TRBV18 and TRBJ2-1; the D is unclear. This CDR3 has 17 residues. Trimming removed 3 bases from V and 0 bases from J, with 15 bases in between. Germline V lookup: CDR1 KGHSH, CDR2 LQKENI. CDR3 DNA: TGTGCCAGCTCACCTCCTCCCTACCGGAGCTCCTACAATGAGCAGTTCTTC. It encodes CASSPPPYRSSYNEQFF.

The CDR3 region is CASSPDRGSMNTEAFF. CDR3 DNA: TGTGCCAGCAGTCCCGACAGGGGGAGTATGAACACTGAAGCTTTCTTT. The V and J genes are TRBV28 and TRBJ1-1; TRBD1 matches at 9 bases. Germline CDR1 is MDHEN and CDR2 is SYDVKM. Trimming removed 5 bases from V and 0 bases from J; junction bases left unmatched: 7. The CDR3 is made up of 16 amino acids.

The chain carries TRBV2 and TRBJ1-5; weak D call: TRBD1 (6 bases). Deletions cut 7 bases from V and 0 bases from J, with 13 bases between. CDR3 length equals 15 residues. Per the germline V gene, CDR1 is SNHLY and CDR2 is FYNNEI. CDR3 nucleotides: TGTGCCAGCAAATTAACAGGGAATAGCAATCAGCCCCAGCATTTT. Protein sequence: CASKLTGNSNQPQHF.

The chain recombines TRBV9 with TRBJ2-7; D perhaps matches TRBD1 (6 bases). From germline, CDR1 is SGDLS and CDR2 YYNGEE. The CDR3 is made up of 14 amino acids. V was shortened by 7 bases and J by 3 bases, with 17 bases between the two germline ends. The CDR3 reads CASGAGDTLYEQYF. The CDR3 DNA follows: TGTGCCAGCGGGGCAGGGGACACCCTCTACGAGCAGTACTTC. The variable domain in full, completed from reference TRBV9 and TRBJ2-7, reads DSGVTQTPKHLITATGQRVTLRCSPRSGDLSVYWYQQSLDQGLQFLIQYYNGEERAKGNILERFSAQQFPDLHSELNLSSLELGDSALYFCASGAGDTLYEQYFGPGTRLTVT.

Concerning this clone itself: Other DNA variants within this sample encode the same CDR3. The gene calls are TRBV5-1 and TRBJ2-3, with TRBD2 as a possible D gene (6 bases). Deletions cut 5 bases from V and 2 bases from J, with 12 bases between. The germline V gene encodes CDR1 SGHRS and CDR2 YFSETQ. The CDR3 is 14 residues long. The chain's CDR3 is CASSPGTSTDTQYF. CDR3 sequence (DNA): TGCGCCAGCAGTCCCGGGACTTCCACAGATACGCAGTATTTT. Supplemented by reference TRBV5-1 and TRBJ2-3, the full variable domain reads KAGVTQTPRYLIKTRGQQVTLSCSPISGHRSVSWYQQTPGQGLQFLFEYFSETQRNKGNFPGRFSGRQFSNSRSEMNVSTLELGDSALYLCASSPGTSTDTQYFGPGTRLTVL.